This TCR beta chain stems from a study of chemoradiotherapy in HPV16-positive cancers. Study-wide context: Candidate HPV-specific clones and shared TCR motifs came from two HPV16-positive patients.

Data came from immunoSEQ multiplex PCR; TCRdb stores just in-frame clones and leaves some out. This sample carries roughly 23,000 clones, 80% to 95% of them seen once, and the ten largest clones take around a sixth. Samples were taken several times over chemoradiotherapy. V was clipped by 7 bases and J by 3 bases, with 16 bases between them. CDR3 length equals 14 residues. The V gene's germline CDR1 is SGHRS and CDR2 YFSETQ. The study's findings and limits: The functional HPV-specific definition rests on just a couple of HPV16-positive patients. Candidate HPV-specific clones and E7-related TCR motifs grew in tumor during treatment.

The count of this clone is one. No antigen is known for it. The chain uses TRBV5-1 and TRBJ1-1, with a tentative D call TRBD1 (6 bases). This material consisted of blood, taken from a patient who underwent chemoradiotherapy. The sequence was collected from a human donor with HPV-associated anogenital cancer. The DNA of the CDR3 is TGCGCCAGCCAGCGGGGGCCAGGGTACACTGAAGCTTTCTTT. It translates to CASQRGPGYTEAFF.